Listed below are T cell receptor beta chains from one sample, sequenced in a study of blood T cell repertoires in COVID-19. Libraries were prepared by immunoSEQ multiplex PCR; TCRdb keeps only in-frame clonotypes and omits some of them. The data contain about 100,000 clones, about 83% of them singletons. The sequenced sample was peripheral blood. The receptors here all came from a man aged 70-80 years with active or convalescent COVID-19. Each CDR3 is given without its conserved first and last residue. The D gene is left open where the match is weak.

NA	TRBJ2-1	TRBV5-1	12	ASSWDTSYNEQF
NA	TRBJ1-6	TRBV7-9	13	ASSPEGGANSPLH
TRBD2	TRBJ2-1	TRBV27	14	ASRPGLAGPYNEQF
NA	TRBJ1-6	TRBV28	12	ASTPGDSNSPLH
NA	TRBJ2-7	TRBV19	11	ASSPGQIYEQY
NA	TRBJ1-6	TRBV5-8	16	ASSLFGAGPNYNSPLH
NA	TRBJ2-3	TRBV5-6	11	ASSFQGPDTQY
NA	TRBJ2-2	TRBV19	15	ASSPQGQFANTGELF
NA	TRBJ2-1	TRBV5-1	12	ASSPQGSYNEQF
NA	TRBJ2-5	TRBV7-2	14	ASSPGGNPGQETQY
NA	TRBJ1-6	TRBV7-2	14	ASSSVGGGKISPLH
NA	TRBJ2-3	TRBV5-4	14	ASSLESTLPTDTQY
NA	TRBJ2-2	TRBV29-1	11	SVSWAPTGELF
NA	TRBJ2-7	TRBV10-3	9	AIRGDGEQY
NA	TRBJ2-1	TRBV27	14	ARTATSSSSYNEQF
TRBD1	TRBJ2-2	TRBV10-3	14	AISERQGALTGELF
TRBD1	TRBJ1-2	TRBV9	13	ASSLGTGANYGYT
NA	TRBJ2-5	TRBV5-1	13	ASSLGVTGQETQY
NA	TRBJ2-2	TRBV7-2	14	ASSPSRAGSTGELF
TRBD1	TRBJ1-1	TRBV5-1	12	ASSLADRSAEAF
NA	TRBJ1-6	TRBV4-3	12	ASSQSPRDSPLH
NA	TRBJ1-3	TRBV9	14	ASSVVQGGPGNTIY
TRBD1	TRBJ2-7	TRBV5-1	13	ASSLEGQGRNEQY
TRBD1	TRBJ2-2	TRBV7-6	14	ASSSRQGAKLGELF
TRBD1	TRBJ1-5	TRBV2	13	ASSSQGEGNQPQH
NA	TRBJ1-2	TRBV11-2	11	ASSFLTNYGYT
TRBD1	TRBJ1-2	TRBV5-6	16	ASSSKPGQGAIGYGYT
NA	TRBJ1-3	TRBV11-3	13	ASSPFGGSGNTIY
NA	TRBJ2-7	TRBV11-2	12	ASSLGGTPYEQY
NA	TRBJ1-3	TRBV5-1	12	ASSLEDSGNTIY
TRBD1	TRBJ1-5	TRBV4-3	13	ASSQGTGGLQPQH
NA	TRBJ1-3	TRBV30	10	AWGNQGNTIY
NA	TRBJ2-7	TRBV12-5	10	ASGLRQYEQY
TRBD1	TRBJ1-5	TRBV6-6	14	ASRQRQGLVEQPQH
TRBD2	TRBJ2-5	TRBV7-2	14	ASSPKTGGAGETQY
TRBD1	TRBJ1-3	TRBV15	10	ATSRDYGTVR
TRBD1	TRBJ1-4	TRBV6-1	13	ASSEVGQPNEKLF
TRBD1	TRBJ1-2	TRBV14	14	ASSQGIGGADYGYT
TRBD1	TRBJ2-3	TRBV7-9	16	ASSLAYGTGSGKDTQY
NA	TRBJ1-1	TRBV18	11	ASSPTGNTEAF
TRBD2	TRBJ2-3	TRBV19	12	ASTGLAGLDTQY
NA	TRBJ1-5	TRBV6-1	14	ASSEAGVRGNQPQH